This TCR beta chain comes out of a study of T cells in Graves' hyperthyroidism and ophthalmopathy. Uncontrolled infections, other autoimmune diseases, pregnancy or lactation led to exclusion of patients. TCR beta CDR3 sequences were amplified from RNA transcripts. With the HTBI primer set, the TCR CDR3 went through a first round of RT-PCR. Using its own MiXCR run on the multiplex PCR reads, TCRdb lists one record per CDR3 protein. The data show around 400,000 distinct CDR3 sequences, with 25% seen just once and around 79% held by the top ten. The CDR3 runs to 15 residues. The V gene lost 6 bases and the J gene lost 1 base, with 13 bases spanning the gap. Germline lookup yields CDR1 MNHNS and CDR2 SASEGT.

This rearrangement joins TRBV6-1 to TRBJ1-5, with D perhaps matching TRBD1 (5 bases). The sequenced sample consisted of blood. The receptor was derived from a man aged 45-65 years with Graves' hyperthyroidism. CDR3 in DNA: TGTGCCAGCAGCAAAACAGGATCGAGCAATCAGCCCCAGCATTTT. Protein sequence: CASSKTGSSNQPQHF.